The 6 T cell receptor beta chains reported below all come from one sample, sequenced in a study of T cell responses to AZD1222 COVID-19 vaccine. Using immunoSEQ multiplex PCR, the repertoire was profiled, and TCRdb retains in-frame clones only, with some absent. The sample holds 150,000 to 200,000 clones, 70% to 90% seen once. The sample here was peripheral blood, taken on day 0 of AZD1222 vaccination. The source is an adult in good health.

V usage is TRBV9 and J usage is TRBJ1-1; no definite D call. The V gene lost 5 bases and the J gene lost 3 bases, with 11 bases spanning the gap. CDR1 SGDLS and CDR2 YYNGEE come from the germline V gene. CDR3 length: 13 amino acids. The CDR3 nucleotides are TGTGCCAGCAGTTTGAACAGTTACACTGAAGCTTTCTTT. Translation gives CASSLNSYTEAFF.

V gene TRBV11-1 combines with J gene TRBJ2-1, with D tentatively TRBD1 or TRBD2 (5 bases each). Germline CDR1 is SGHAT and CDR2 is FQDESV (reference sequence). This CDR3 comprises 14 residues. V lost 1 base, J lost 6 bases, and 10 bases lay in between. CDR3 in amino acids: CASSLGRDPNEQFF. The CDR3, as DNA: TGTGCCAGCAGCTTAGGAAGGGACCCCAATGAGCAGTTCTTC.

This clone was seen a few times. This chain links TRBV30 with TRBJ2-1, with D possibly matching TRBD1 (5 bases). V dropped 0 bases and J dropped 6 bases, with 12 bases sitting between them. Germline V lookup: CDR1 GTSNPN, CDR2 SVGIG (reference sequence). The CDR3 sequence is 14 residues long. CDR3 region: CAWSVDSVINEQFF. For the CDR3, the DNA is TGTGCCTGGAGTGTAGACAGCGTTATCAATGAGCAGTTCTTC.

The chain is built from TRBV3-1 (or the pseudogene TRBV3-2) and TRBJ1-5; 10 nucleotides match TRBD1. Trimming took 5 bases from V and 4 from J; bases not matched to a gene: 2. CDR1 and CDR2 (germline): LGHDT, YNNKEL (reference sequence). The CDR3 is 14 amino acids. CDR3 in DNA: TGTGCCAGCAGCGCGGGACAGGGGAATCAGCCCCAGCATTTT. As protein: CASSAGQGNQPQHF.

This chain joins TRBV5-4 and TRBJ2-7; TRBD1 or TRBD2 may be the D gene (5 bases each). This CDR3 has 14 residues. The germline V gene encodes CDR1 SGHNT and CDR2 YYREEE (reference sequence). The V and J ends lost 3 bases and 3 bases respectively, with 13 bases between them. The CDR3 nucleotides read TGTGCCAGCAGCTCGGGGCGTTATAGCTACGAGCAGTACTTC. It is translated as CASSSGRYSYEQYF.

V and J are TRBV30 and TRBJ2-1, with D unclear. This CDR3 region has 15 residues. Germline V lookup: CDR1 GTSNPN, CDR2 SVGIG (reference sequence). Trimming left V 1 base short and J 4 bases short, with 14 bases between. The CDR3 spells CAWSDGGGLYNEQFF. In DNA, the CDR3 is TGTGCCTGGAGTGATGGCGGTGGGCTTTACAATGAGCAGTTCTTC.